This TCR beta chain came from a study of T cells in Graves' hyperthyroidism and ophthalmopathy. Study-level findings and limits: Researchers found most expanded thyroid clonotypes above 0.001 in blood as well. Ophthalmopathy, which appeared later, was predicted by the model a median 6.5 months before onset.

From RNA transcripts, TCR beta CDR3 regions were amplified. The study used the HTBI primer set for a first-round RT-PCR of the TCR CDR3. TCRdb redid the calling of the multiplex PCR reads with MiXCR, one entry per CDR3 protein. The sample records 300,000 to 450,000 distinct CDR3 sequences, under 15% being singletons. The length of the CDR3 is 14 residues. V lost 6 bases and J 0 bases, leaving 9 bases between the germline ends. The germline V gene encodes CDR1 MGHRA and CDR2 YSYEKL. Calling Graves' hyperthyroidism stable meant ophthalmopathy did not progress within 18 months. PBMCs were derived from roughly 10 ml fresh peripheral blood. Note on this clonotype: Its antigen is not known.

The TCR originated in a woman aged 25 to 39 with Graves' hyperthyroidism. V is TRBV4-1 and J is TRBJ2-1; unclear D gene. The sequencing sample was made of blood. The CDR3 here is CASSGLASYNEQFF. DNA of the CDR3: TGCGCCAGCAGTGGGTTAGCCTCCTACAATGAGCAGTTCTTC.